These T cell receptor beta chains were read from a single sample in a study of CD8 T cells in Susac syndrome. TCRdb fed the immunoSEQ multiplex PCR reads into MiXCR, producing one record per CDR3 protein. The sample has roughly 330,000 distinct CDR3 sequences, 92% seen once. The sample taken for sequencing was CD4+ T cells from PBMCs. These receptors were collected from a human donor with multiple sclerosis. The CDR3 runs from the conserved cysteine through the conserved F or W. The order of the fields is J gene, V gene, clone size, D gene, CDR3 protein, CDR3 DNA. D genes are given only for firm matches. Expanded clones are given a class, and other clones once, few, many or no size at all.

j_call: TRBJ2-6
v_call: TRBV5-1
clone_size: NA
d_call: TRBD1
cdr3_aa: CASSSTGWDSGANVLTF
cdr3_nt: TGCGCCAGCAGCTCGACAGGGTGGGACTCTGGGGCCAACGTCCTGACTTTC

j_call: TRBJ2-4
v_call: TRBV5-4
clone_size: NA
d_call: NA
cdr3_aa: CASSPSAGNKAKNIQYF
cdr3_nt: TGTGCCAGCAGCCCCTCAGCAGGGAATAAGGCCAAAAACATTCAGTACTTC

j_call: TRBJ1-1
v_call: TRBV19
clone_size: once
d_call: NA
cdr3_aa: CARLAGTTEAFF
cdr3_nt: TGTGCCAGGCTCGCGGGGACCACTGAAGCTTTCTTT

j_call: TRBJ2-5
v_call: TRBV30
clone_size: once
d_call: TRBD1
cdr3_aa: CAWSKTGFGTQYF
cdr3_nt: TGTGCCTGGAGTAAGACAGGGTTTGGGACCCAGTACTTC

j_call: TRBJ1-4
v_call: TRBV27
clone_size: NA
d_call: NA
cdr3_aa: CASSLSGVTNEKLFF
cdr3_nt: TGTGCCAGCAGTTTGTCGGGGGTCACTAATGAAAAACTGTTTTTT

j_call: TRBJ1-1
v_call: TRBV18
clone_size: few
d_call: TRBD1
cdr3_aa: CASSPLQGRNTEAFF
cdr3_nt: TGTGCCAGCTCACCTCTACAGGGGAGGAACACTGAAGCTTTCTTT

j_call: TRBJ1-2
v_call: TRBV7-2
clone_size: NA
d_call: NA
cdr3_aa: CASSPQLTPNYGYTF
cdr3_nt: TGTGCCAGCAGCCCCCAGTTAACTCCCAATTATGGCTACACCTTC

j_call: TRBJ2-3
v_call: TRBV6-6
clone_size: NA
d_call: NA
cdr3_aa: CASSTWDTQYF
cdr3_nt: TGTGCCAGCAGTACGTGGGATACGCAGTATTTT

j_call: TRBJ2-1
v_call: TRBV7-3
clone_size: NA
d_call: TRBD2
cdr3_aa: CASQTSGRQSEQFF
cdr3_nt: TGTGCCAGTCAGACTAGCGGGAGGCAGAGTGAGCAGTTCTTC

j_call: TRBJ2-3
v_call: TRBV6-5
clone_size: NA
d_call: TRBD2
cdr3_aa: CASSYTGGLTDTQYF
cdr3_nt: TGTGCCAGCAGTTACACGGGGGGGTTGACAGATACGCAGTATTTT

j_call: TRBJ2-7
v_call: TRBV7-2
clone_size: NA
d_call: NA
cdr3_aa: CASSWSGYEQYF
cdr3_nt: TGTGCCAGCAGCTGGTCCGGGTACGAGCAGTACTTC

j_call: TRBJ1-2
v_call: TRBV7-2
clone_size: NA
d_call: TRBD1
cdr3_aa: CASSLGQGKVYTF
cdr3_nt: TGTGCCAGCAGCTTAGGACAGGGGAAGGTCTACACCTTC

j_call: TRBJ1-1
v_call: TRBV6-6
clone_size: NA
d_call: TRBD1
cdr3_aa: CASRLGQLDTEAFF
cdr3_nt: TGTGCCAGCAGGCTGGGACAGCTTGACACTGAAGCTTTCTTT

j_call: TRBJ1-2
v_call: TRBV7-9
clone_size: NA
d_call: NA
cdr3_aa: CASSLTPRHGYTF
cdr3_nt: TGTGCCAGCAGCTTGACCCCCCGGCATGGCTACACCTTC

j_call: TRBJ2-3
v_call: TRBV2
clone_size: NA
d_call: TRBD1
cdr3_aa: CASSAWRGQGAVTQYF
cdr3_nt: TGTGCCAGCAGTGCGTGGCGAGGACAGGGGGCGGTCACGCAGTATTTT

j_call: TRBJ1-1
v_call: TRBV5-1
clone_size: NA
d_call: NA
cdr3_aa: CASSLGRDPNTEAFF
cdr3_nt: TGCGCCAGCAGCTTGGGGCGAGACCCGAACACTGAAGCTTTCTTT

j_call: TRBJ2-1
v_call: TRBV6-2/TRBV6-3
clone_size: NA
d_call: NA
cdr3_aa: CASPTRRGESEQFF
cdr3_nt: TGTGCCAGCCCAACTAGACGGGGCGAAAGTGAGCAGTTCTTC

j_call: TRBJ1-5
v_call: TRBV6-2/TRBV6-3
clone_size: NA
d_call: NA
cdr3_aa: CASSPGEAQPQHF
cdr3_nt: TGTGCCAGCAGCCCTGGGGAGGCTCAGCCCCAGCATTTT

j_call: TRBJ2-1
v_call: TRBV6-2/TRBV6-3
clone_size: NA
d_call: NA
cdr3_aa: CASSLLGRTGGNEQFF
cdr3_nt: TGTGCCAGCAGTTTACTCGGAAGGACCGGGGGCAATGAGCAGTTCTTC

j_call: TRBJ2-1
v_call: TRBV9
clone_size: NA
d_call: TRBD2
cdr3_aa: CASRPGLAYNEQFF
cdr3_nt: TGTGCCAGCAGACCGGGACTAGCTTACAATGAGCAGTTCTTC

j_call: TRBJ1-4
v_call: TRBV7-2
clone_size: NA
d_call: NA
cdr3_aa: CASSLVASTGEKLFF
cdr3_nt: TGTGCCAGCAGCTTAGTAGCATCTACCGGAGAAAAACTGTTTTTT

j_call: TRBJ2-5
v_call: TRBV18
clone_size: NA
d_call: NA
cdr3_aa: CASSPNGGGTQYF
cdr3_nt: TGTGCCAGCTCACCGAATGGAGGGGGGACCCAGTACTTC

j_call: TRBJ2-3
v_call: TRBV30
clone_size: NA
d_call: NA
cdr3_aa: CAWIAGDTQYF
cdr3_nt: TGTGCCTGGATCGCGGGGGATACGCAGTATTTT

j_call: TRBJ2-1
v_call: TRBV9
clone_size: NA
d_call: NA
cdr3_aa: CASSEGVQRGDEQFF
cdr3_nt: TGTGCCAGCAGCGAGGGGGTCCAGCGGGGCGATGAGCAGTTCTTC

j_call: TRBJ2-7
v_call: TRBV5-1
clone_size: NA
d_call: NA
cdr3_aa: CASSWGKGGNEQYF
cdr3_nt: TGCGCCAGCAGCTGGGGCAAAGGAGGTAACGAGCAGTACTTC

j_call: TRBJ2-7
v_call: TRBV2
clone_size: NA
d_call: TRBD1
cdr3_aa: CASRGTGTAYEQYF
cdr3_nt: TGTGCCAGCCGTGGGACAGGAACCGCCTACGAGCAGTACTTC

j_call: TRBJ2-3
v_call: TRBV2
clone_size: NA
d_call: TRBD2
cdr3_aa: CASSVGLAGSADTQYF
cdr3_nt: TGTGCCAGCAGCGTTGGACTAGCGGGAAGTGCGGATACGCAGTATTTT

j_call: TRBJ2-3
v_call: TRBV20-1
clone_size: NA
d_call: TRBD2
cdr3_aa: CSARDRGLAGGTDTQYF
cdr3_nt: TGCAGTGCTAGAGATAGGGGACTAGCGGGGGGCACAGATACGCAGTATTTT

j_call: TRBJ2-7
v_call: TRBV12-3/TRBV12-4
clone_size: NA
d_call: NA
cdr3_aa: CASSLRRGRGAQYF
cdr3_nt: TGTGCCAGCAGTTTGCGTCGGGGGAGAGGTGCGCAGTACTTC

j_call: TRBJ1-2
v_call: TRBV11-3
clone_size: NA
d_call: NA
cdr3_aa: CASSSDVGHLGVGGGYTF
cdr3_nt: TGTGCCAGCAGCTCCGATGTCGGACATCTCGGTGTTGGCGGTGGCTACACCTTC

j_call: TRBJ2-7
v_call: TRBV20-1
clone_size: NA
d_call: NA
cdr3_aa: CSAYDTTSYEQYF
cdr3_nt: TGCAGTGCCTATGACACGACCTCCTACGAGCAGTACTTC